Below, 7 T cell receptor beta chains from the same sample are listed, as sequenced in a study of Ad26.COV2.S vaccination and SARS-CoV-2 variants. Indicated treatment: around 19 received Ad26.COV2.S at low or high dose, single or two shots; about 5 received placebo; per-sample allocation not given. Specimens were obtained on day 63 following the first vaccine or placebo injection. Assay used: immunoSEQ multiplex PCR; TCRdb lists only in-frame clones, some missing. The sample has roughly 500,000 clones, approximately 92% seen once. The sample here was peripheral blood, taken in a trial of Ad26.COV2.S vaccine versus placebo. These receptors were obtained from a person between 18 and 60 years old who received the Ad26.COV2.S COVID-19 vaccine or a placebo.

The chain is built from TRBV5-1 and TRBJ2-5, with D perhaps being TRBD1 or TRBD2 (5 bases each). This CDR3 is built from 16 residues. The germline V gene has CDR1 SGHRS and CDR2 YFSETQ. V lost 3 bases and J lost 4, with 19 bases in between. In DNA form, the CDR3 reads TGCGCCAGCAGCTCCGGGGCCGTTCGGTTAGGAGAGACCCAGTACTTC. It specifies CASSSGAVRLGETQYF.

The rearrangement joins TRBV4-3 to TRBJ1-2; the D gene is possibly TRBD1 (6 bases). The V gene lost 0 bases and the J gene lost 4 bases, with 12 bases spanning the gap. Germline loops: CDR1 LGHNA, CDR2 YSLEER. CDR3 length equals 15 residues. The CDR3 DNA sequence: TGCGCCAGCAGCCAAGATAGGGGGACCACCTATGGCTACACCTTC. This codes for CASSQDRGTTYGYTF.

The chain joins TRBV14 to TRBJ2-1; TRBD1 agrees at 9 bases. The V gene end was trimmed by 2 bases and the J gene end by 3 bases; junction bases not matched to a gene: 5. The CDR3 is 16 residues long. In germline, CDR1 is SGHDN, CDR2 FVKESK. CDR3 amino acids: CASSQFWGQGYNEQFF. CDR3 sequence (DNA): TGTGCCAGCAGCCAATTTTGGGGACAGGGCTACAATGAGCAGTTCTTC.

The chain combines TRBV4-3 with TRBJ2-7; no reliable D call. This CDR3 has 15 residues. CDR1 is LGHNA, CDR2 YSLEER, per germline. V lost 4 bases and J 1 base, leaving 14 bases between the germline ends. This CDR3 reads CASSLGSSPSYEQYF. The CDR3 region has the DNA TGCGCCAGCAGCCTTGGAAGCTCACCTTCCTACGAGCAGTACTTC.

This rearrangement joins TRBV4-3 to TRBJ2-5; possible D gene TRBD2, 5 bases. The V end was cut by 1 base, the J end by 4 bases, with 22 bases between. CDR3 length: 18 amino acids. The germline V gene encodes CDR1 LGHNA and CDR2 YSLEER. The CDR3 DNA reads TGCGCCAGCAGCCAAGGATTGGGCCAGGTCCTCGAGGGAGAGACCCAGTACTTC. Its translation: CASSQGLGQVLEGETQYF.

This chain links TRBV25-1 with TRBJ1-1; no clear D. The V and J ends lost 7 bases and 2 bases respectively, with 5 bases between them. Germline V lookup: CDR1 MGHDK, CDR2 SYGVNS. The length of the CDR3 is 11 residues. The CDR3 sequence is CASTDNTEAFF. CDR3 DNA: TGTGCCAGCACTGATAACACTGAAGCTTTCTTT.

The CDR3 sequence is CASSPPAPGQYYEQYF. CDR3 coding DNA: TGTGCCAGCAGCCCACCTGCCCCGGGACAGTACTACGAGCAGTACTTC. The chain joins TRBV5-6 to TRBJ2-7, with 7 bases identical to TRBD1. The CDR3 has 16 amino acids. Germline CDR1 SGHDT, CDR2 YYEEEE. J lost 3 bases, V lost 4 bases, and 13 bases had no gene match.